Sequencing of this TCR beta chain was carried out in a study of blood T cell repertoires in COVID-19. The method was immunoSEQ multiplex PCR; TCRdb's version includes in-frame clones alone and lacks a portion of them. Of about 400,000 clones in the sample, nearly 90% were seen once. The CDR3 is 16 residues long. Germline loops: CDR1 LNHNV, CDR2 YYDKDF (reference sequence). Trimming left V 0 bases short and J 2 bases short, with 13 bases between. The rearrangement links TRBV15 to TRBJ1-1; no clear D gene. The sequence derives from a woman aged 25-40 years who had recovered from COVID-19. The source material was PBMCs or T cells enriched from blood (not recorded which). The CDR3 nucleotides read TGTGCCACCAGCAGAGATCTCATTGAAAGCAACACTGAAGCTTTCTTT. Its protein product is CATSRDLIESNTEAFF.